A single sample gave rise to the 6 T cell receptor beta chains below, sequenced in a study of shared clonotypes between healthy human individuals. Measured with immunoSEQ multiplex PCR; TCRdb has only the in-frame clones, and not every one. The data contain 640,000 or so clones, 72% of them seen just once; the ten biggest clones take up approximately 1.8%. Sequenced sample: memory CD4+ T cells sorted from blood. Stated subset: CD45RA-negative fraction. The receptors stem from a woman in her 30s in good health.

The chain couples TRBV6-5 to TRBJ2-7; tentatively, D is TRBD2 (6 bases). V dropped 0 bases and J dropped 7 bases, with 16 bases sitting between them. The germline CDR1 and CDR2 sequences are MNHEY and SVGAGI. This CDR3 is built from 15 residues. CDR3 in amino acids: CASSYSRTTHREQYF. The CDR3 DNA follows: TGTGCCAGCAGTTACTCGAGGACTACCCATAGGGAGCAGTACTTC.

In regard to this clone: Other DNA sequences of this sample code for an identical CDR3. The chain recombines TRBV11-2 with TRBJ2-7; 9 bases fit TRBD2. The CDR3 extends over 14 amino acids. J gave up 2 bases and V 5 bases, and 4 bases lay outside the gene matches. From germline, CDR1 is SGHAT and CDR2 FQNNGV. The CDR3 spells CASSPAGGPYEQYF. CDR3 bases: TGTGCCAGCAGCCCAGCGGGGGGACCCTACGAGCAGTACTTC.

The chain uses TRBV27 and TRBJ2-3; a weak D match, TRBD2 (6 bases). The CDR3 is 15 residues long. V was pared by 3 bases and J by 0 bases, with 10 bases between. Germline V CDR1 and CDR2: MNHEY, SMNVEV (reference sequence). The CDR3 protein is CASSFTGTSTDTQYF. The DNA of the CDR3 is TGTGCCAGCAGTTTCACCGGGACTAGCACAGATACGCAGTATTTT.

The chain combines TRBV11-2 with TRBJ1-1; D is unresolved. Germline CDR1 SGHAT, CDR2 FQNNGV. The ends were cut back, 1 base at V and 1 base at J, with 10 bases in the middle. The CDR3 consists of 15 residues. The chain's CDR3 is CASSLVPGTNTEAFF. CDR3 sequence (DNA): TGTGCCAGCAGCTTAGTCCCAGGCACGAACACTGAAGCTTTCTTT.

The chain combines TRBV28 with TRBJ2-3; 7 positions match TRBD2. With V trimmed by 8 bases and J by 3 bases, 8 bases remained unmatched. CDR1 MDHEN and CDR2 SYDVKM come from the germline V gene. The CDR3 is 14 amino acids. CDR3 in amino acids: CASRPAGSTDTQYF. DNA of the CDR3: TGTGCCAGCCGGCCAGCGGGGTCGACAGATACGCAGTATTTT.

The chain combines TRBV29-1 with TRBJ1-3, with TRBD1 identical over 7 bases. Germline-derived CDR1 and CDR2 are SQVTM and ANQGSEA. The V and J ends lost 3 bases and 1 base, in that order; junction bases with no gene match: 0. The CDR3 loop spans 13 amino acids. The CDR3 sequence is CSVETGSGNTIYF. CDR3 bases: TGCAGCGTTGAGACAGGGTCTGGAAACACCATATATTTT. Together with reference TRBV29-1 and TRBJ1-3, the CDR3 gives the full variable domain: SAVISQKPSRDICQRGTSLTIQCQVDSQVTMMFWYRQQPGQSLTLIATANQGSEATYESGFVIDKFPISRPNLTFSTLTVSNMSPEDSSIYLCSVETGSGNTIYFGEGSWLTVV.